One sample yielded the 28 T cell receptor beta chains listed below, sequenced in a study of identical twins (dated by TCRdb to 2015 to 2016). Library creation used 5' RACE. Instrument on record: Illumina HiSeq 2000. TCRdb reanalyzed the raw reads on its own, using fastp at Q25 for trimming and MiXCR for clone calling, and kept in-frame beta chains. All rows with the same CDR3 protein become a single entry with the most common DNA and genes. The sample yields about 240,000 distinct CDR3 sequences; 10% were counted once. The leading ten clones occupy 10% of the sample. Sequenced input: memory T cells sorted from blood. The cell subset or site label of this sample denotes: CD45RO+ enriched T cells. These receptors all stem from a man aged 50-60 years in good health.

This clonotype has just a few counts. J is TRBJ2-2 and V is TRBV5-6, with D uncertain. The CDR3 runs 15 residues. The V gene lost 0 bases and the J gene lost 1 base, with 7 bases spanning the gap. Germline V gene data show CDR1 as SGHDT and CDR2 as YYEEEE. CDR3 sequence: CASSLALENTGELFF. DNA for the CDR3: TGTGCCAGCAGCTTGGCCTTAGAGAACACCGGGGAGCTGTTTTTT. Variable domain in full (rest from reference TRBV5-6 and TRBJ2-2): DAGVTQSPTHLIKTRGQQVTLRCSPKSGHDTVSWYQQALGQGPQFIFQYYEEEERQRGNFPDRFSGHQFPNYSSELNVNALLLGDSALYLCASSLALENTGELFFGEGSRLTVL.

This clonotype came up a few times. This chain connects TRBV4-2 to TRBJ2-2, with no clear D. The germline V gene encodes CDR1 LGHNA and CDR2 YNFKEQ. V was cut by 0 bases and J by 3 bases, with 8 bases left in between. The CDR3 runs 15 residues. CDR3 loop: CASSQDVQDTGELFF. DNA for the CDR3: TGTGCCAGCAGCCAAGATGTGCAGGACACCGGGGAGCTGTTTTTT.

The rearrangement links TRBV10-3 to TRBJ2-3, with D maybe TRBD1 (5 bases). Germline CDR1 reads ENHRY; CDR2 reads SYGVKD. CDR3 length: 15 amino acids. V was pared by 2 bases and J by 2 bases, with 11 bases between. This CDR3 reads CAISEPDRHTDTQYF. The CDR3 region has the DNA TGTGCCATCAGTGAGCCCGACAGACACACAGATACGCAGTATTTT.

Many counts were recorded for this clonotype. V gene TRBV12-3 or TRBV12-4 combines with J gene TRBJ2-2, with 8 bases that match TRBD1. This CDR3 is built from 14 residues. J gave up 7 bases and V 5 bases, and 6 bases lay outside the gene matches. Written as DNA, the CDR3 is TGTGCCAGCAGTCTGGACAGGGTAAACGGGGAGCTGTTTTTT. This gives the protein CASSLDRVNGELFF.

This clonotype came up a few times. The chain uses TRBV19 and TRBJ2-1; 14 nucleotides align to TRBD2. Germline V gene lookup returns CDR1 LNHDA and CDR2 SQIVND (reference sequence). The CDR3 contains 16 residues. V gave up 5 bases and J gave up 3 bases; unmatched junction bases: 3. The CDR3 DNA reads TGTGCCAGTAGTGGGGGACTAGCGGGAGTCTACAATGAGCAGTTCTTC. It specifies CASSGGLAGVYNEQFF.

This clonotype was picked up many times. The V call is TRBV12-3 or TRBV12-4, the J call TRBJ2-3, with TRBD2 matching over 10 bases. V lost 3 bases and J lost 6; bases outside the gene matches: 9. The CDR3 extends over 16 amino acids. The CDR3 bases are TGTGCCAGCAGTTTCATGGCTAGCGGGAGATCTGATACGCAGTATTTT. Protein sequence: CASSFMASGRSDTQYF.

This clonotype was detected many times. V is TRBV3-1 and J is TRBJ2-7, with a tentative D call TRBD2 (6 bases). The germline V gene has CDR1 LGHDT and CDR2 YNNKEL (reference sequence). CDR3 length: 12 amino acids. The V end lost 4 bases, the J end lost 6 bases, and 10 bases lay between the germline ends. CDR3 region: CASSPSGVEQYF. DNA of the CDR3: TGTGCCAGCAGCCCTTCGGGGGTCGAGCAGTACTTC.

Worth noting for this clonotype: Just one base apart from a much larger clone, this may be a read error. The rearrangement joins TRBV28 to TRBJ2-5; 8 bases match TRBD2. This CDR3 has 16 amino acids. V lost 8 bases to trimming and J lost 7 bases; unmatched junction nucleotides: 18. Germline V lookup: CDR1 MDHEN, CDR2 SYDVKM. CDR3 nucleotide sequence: TGTGCCAGCCGGCGAGGTATGGCGGGGGGCGAAGGGACCCAGTACTTC. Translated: CASRRGMAGGEGTQYF.

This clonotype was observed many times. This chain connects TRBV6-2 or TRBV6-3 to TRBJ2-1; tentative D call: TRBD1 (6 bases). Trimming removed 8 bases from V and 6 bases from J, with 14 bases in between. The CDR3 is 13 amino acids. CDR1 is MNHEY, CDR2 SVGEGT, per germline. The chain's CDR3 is CASWTVPGNEQFF. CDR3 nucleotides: TGTGCCAGCTGGACAGTGCCAGGCAATGAGCAGTTCTTC.

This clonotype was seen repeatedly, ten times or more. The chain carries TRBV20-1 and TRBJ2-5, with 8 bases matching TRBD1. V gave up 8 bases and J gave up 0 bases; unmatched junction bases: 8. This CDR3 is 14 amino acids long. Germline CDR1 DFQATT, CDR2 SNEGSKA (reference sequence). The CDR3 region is CSTYRTGNQETQYF. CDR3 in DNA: TGCAGTACCTATAGGACAGGGAACCAAGAGACCCAGTACTTC.

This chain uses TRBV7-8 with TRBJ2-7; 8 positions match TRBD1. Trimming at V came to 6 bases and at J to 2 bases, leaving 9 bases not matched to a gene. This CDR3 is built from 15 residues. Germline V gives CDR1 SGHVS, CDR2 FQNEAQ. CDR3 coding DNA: TGTGCCAGCAGACCACGACAGGGGCGCGCCTACGAGCAGTACTTC. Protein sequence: CASRPRQGRAYEQYF.

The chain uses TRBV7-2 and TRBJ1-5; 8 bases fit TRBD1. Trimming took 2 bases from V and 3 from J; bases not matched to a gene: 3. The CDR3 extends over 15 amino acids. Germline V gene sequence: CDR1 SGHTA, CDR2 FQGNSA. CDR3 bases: TGTGCCAGCAGCTTATTCAGGGGGCCCAATCAGCCCCAGCATTTT. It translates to CASSLFRGPNQPQHF.

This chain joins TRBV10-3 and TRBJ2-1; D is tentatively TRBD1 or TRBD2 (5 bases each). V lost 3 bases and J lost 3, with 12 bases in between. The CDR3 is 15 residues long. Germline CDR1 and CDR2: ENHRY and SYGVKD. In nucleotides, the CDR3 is TGTGCCATCAGTGATTCCGGGACGGACTACAATGAGCAGTTCTTC. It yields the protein CAISDSGTDYNEQFF.

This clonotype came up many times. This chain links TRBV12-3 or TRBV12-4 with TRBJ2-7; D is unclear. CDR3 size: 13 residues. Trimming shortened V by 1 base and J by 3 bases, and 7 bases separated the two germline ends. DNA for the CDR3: TGTGCCAGCAGTTTAGGGGCCGACTACGAGCAGTACTTC. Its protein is CASSLGADYEQYF.

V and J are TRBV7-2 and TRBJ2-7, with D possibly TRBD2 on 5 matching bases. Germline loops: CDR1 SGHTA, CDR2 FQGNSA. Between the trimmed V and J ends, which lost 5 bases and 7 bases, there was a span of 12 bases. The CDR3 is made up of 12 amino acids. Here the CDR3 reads CASSDRGREQYF. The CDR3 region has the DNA TGTGCCAGCAGCGATCGGGGTCGGGAGCAGTACTTC. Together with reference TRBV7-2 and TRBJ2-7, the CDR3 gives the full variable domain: GAGVSQSPSNKVTEKGKDVELRCDPISGHTALYWYRQSLGQGLEFLIYFQGNSAPDKSGLPSDRFSAERTGGSVSTLTIQRTQQEDSAVYLCASSDRGREQYFGPGTRLTVT.

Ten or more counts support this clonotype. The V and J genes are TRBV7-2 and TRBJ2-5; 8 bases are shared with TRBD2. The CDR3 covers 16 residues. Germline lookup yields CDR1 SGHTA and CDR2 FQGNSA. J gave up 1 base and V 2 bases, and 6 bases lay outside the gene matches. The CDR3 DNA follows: TGTGCCAGCAGCTTATCCTCCAGCGGGGGCCAAGAGACCCAGTACTTC. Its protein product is CASSLSSSGGQETQYF. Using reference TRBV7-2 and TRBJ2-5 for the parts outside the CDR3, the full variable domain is GAGVSQSPSNKVTEKGKDVELRCDPISGHTALYWYRQSLGQGLEFLIYFQGNSAPDKSGLPSDRFSAERTGGSVSTLTIQRTQQEDSAVYLCASSLSSSGGQETQYFGPGTRLLVL.

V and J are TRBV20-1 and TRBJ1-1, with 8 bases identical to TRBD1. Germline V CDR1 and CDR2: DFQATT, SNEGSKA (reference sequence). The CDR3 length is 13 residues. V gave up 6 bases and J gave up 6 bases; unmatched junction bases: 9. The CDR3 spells CSAATGVGSEAFF. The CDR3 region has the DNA TGCAGTGCCGCGACAGGGGTAGGATCTGAAGCTTTCTTT.

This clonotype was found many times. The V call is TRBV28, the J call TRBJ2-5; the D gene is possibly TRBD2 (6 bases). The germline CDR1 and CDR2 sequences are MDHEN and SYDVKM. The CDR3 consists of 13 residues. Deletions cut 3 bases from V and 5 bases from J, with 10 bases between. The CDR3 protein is CASSFWEDETQYF. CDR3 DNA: TGTGCCAGCAGTTTCTGGGAGGACGAGACCCAGTACTTC.

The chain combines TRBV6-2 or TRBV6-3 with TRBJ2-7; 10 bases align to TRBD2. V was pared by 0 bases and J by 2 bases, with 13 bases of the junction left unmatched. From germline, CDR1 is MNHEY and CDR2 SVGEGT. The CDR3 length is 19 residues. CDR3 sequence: CASSYSIGIVAGGTYEQYF. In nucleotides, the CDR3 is TGTGCCAGCAGTTACTCGATCGGCATTGTAGCGGGAGGAACCTACGAGCAGTACTTC.

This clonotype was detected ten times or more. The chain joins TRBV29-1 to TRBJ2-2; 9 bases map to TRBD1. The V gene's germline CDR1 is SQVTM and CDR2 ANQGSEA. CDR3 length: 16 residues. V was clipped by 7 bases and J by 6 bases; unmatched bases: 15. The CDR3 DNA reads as TGCAGCGCTTCTGCCACAGGACAGGGGTTTTCCGGGGAGCTGTTTTTT. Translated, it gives CSASATGQGFSGELFF.

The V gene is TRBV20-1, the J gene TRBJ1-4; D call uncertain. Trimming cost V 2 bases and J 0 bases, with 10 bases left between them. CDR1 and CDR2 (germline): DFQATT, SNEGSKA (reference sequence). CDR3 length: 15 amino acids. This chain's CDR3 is CSARIKVATNEKLFF. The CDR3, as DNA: TGCAGTGCTAGAATTAAGGTTGCAACTAATGAAAAACTGTTTTTT.

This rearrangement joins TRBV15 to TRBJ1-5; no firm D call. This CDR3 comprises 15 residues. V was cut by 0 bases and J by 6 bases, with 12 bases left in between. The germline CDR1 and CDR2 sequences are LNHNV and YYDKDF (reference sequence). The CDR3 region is CATSRDRASAQPQHF. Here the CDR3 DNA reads TGTGCCACCAGCAGAGACCGGGCCTCCGCTCAGCCCCAGCATTTT.

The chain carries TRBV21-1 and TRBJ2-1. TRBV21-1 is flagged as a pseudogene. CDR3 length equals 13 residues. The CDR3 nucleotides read TGTGCCAGCAGCAAATCTCAGTTTAGAGAGCAGTTCTTC. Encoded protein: CASSKSQFREQFF.

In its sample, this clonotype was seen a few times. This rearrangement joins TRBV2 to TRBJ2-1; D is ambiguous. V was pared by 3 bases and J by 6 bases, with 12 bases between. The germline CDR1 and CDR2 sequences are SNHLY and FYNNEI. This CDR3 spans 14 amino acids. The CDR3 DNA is TGTGCCAGCAGTGATCTCGTGGCCTCCAATGAGCAGTTCTTC. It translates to CASSDLVASNEQFF.

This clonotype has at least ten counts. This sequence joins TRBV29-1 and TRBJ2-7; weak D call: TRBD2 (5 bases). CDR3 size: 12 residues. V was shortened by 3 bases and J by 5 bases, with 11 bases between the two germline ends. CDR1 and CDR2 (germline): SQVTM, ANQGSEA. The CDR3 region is CSVEGRSDEQYF. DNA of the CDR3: TGCAGCGTTGAGGGGAGATCAGACGAGCAGTACTTC.

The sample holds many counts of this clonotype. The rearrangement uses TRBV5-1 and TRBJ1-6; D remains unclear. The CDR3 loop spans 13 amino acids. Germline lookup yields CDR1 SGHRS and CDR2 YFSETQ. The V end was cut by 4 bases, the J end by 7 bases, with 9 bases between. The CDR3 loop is CASSATGNSPLHF. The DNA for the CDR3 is TGCGCCAGCAGCGCGACGGGGAATTCACCCCTCCACTTT.

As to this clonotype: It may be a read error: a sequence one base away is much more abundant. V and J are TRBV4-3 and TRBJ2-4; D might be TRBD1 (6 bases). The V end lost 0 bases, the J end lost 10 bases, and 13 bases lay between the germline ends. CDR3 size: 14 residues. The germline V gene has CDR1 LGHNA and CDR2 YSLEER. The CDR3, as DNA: TGCGCCAGCAGCCAAGATATGCAGGGGCAAATTCAGTACTTC. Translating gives CASSQDMQGQIQYF.

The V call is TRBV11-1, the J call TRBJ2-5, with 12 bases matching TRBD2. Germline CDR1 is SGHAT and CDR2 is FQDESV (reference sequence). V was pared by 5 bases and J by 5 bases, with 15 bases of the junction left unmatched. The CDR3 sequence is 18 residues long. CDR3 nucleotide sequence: TGTGCCAGCAGCCAGAAGATTAGACTAGCGGGAGTGAAGGAGACCCAGTACTTC. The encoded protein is CASSQKIRLAGVKETQYF.